A single sample is the source of the 26 T cell receptor beta chains below, sequenced in a study of identical twins. Each CDR3 protein gets one entry after TCRdb re-called the 5' RACE reads with MiXCR. The table shows 700,000 or so distinct CDR3 sequences, with 8.6% occurring only once. The same specimen was also included in a second study, on yellow fever vaccine responses in identical twins.

Sequencing used PBMCs. The receptors come from a woman between 18 and 29 years old in good health.

In its sample, this clonotype was seen a few times. The chain has TRBV6-5 and TRBJ2-6, with D uncertain. Germline V gene lookup returns CDR1 MNHEY and CDR2 SVGAGI. The CDR3 is 18 residues long. Trimming took off 0 bases at V and 0 bases at J, with 12 bases between the two ends. The CDR3: CASSYSRPSASGANVLTF. In DNA, the CDR3 is TGTGCCAGCAGTTACTCGAGACCATCCGCCTCTGGGGCCAACGTCCTGACTTTC.

This clonotype was found a few times. J is TRBJ2-1 and V is TRBV12-3 or TRBV12-4, with D tentatively TRBD1 (5 bases). The CDR3 is made up of 16 amino acids. Trimming shortened V by 5 bases and J by 0 bases, and 14 bases separated the two germline ends. The CDR3 is CASSNGRGNSYNEQFF. The CDR3, as DNA: TGTGCCAGCAGTAACGGAAGGGGCAACTCCTACAATGAGCAGTTCTTC.

There are a few counts of this clonotype. The chain employs TRBV20-1 and TRBJ2-3; D may match TRBD1 or TRBD2 (7 bases each). This CDR3 is built from 16 residues. Per germline, CDR1 DFQATT and CDR2 SNEGSKA (reference sequence). The V gene lost 0 bases and the J gene lost 4 bases, with 17 bases spanning the gap. CDR3 sequence: CSARDLGGGVADTQYF. The CDR3 nucleotides are TGCAGTGCTAGAGATTTGGGAGGGGGCGTAGCAGATACGCAGTATTTT.

This clonotype was seen repeatedly, ten times or more. The chain has TRBV12-3 or TRBV12-4 and TRBJ2-5; D ambiguous. This CDR3 has 11 residues. V lost 4 bases and J lost 6, with 6 bases in between. The CDR3 DNA reads TGTGCCAGCAGTTGGGGAAAGACCCAGTACTTC. Amino acid sequence: CASSWGKTQYF.

The chain employs TRBV4-2 and TRBJ2-3, with 11 bases identical to TRBD2. V was pared by 4 bases and J by 1 base, with 4 bases of the junction left unmatched. CDR1 LGHNA and CDR2 YNFKEQ come from the germline V gene. The CDR3 has 16 residues. The CDR3 protein is CASSLQTSGGTDTQYF. DNA of the CDR3: TGTGCCAGCAGCCTACAGACTAGCGGGGGCACAGATACGCAGTATTTT.

This clonotype was counted a few times. The chain employs TRBV7-9 and TRBJ2-1; D is perhaps TRBD2 (6 bases). The CDR3 spans 17 residues. V lost 4 bases and J lost 2, with 18 bases in between. The germline CDR1 and CDR2 sequences are SEHNR and FQNEAQ (reference sequence). This CDR3 reads CASSWRAGTNTYNEQFF. DNA for the CDR3: TGTGCCAGCAGCTGGAGGGCCGGGACGAACACCTACAATGAGCAGTTCTTC.

This clonotype was detected only a few times. V usage is TRBV21-1 and J usage is TRBJ2-1; the DNA was not used to check the table's D call, TRBD2. TRBV21-1 counts as a pseudogene. This CDR3 comprises 13 residues. The CDR3 sequence: CASRALGYNEQFF. The CDR3 DNA sequence: TGTGCCAGCAGAGCACTAGGTTACAATGAGCAGTTCTTC.

V usage is TRBV6-5 and J usage is TRBJ1-1; 9 nucleotides agree with TRBD1. The V gene end was trimmed by 2 bases and the J gene end by 1 base; junction bases not matched to a gene: 2. This CDR3 contains 15 residues. The germline V gene has CDR1 MNHEY and CDR2 SVGAGI. The DNA of the CDR3 is TGTGCCAGCAGTTACATGGGACAGGGGAACACTGAAGCTTTCTTT. It codes for CASSYMGQGNTEAFF.

The sample holds a few counts of this clonotype. This chain links TRBV12-3 or TRBV12-4 with TRBJ2-7, with D maybe TRBD1 (6 bases). The CDR3 runs to 14 residues. Trimming removed 2 bases at V and 7 bases at J, with 15 bases between. CDR3 residues: CASSLKGAGVEQYF. The CDR3 nucleotides are TGTGCCAGCAGTTTAAAAGGAGCAGGGGTTGAGCAGTACTTC.

This chain connects TRBV2 to TRBJ1-2; TRBD1 matches 8 bases. The length of the CDR3 is 13 residues. The V gene end was trimmed by 5 bases and the J gene end by 5 bases; junction bases not matched to a gene: 4. The germline CDR1 and CDR2 sequences are SNHLY and FYNNEI. The CDR3 DNA is TGTGCCAGCAGTAGGAACAGGGGGTATGGCTACACCTTC. Amino acids: CASSRNRGYGYTF.

The chain carries TRBV25-1 and TRBJ2-7; 7 nucleotides line up with TRBD1. V lost 3 bases, J lost 3 bases, and 5 bases stayed unmatched. CDR3 length equals 14 residues. CDR1 is MGHDK, CDR2 SYGVNS, per germline. For the CDR3, the DNA is TGTGCCAGCAGTGAGACAGGGATCAGCTACGAGCAGTACTTC. Amino acid sequence: CASSETGISYEQYF.

This clonotype occurred many times. DNA of the CDR3: TGTGCCACCAGCAGATCCCGCCAGGGGAAACTTGCCGAGCAGTACTTC. This codes for CATSRSRQGKLAEQYF. The chain carries TRBV15 and TRBJ2-7; tentatively, D is TRBD1 (6 bases). The germline CDR1 and CDR2 sequences are LNHNV and YYDKDF (reference sequence). V was pared by 2 bases and J by 6 bases, with 20 bases between. This CDR3 is built from 16 residues.

This clonotype was counted many times. The genes are TRBV25-1 and TRBJ1-2, with 8 bases lining up with TRBD1. Germline V gene sequence: CDR1 MGHDK, CDR2 SYGVNS. The CDR3 extends over 16 amino acids. The ends lost 2 bases at V and 2 bases at J; junction bases unmatched: 7. The CDR3 region is CASSEPRGTGNYGYTF. In nucleotides, the CDR3 is TGTGCCAGCAGTGAACCTCGCGGGACAGGAAACTATGGCTACACCTTC.

The V call is TRBV6-6, the J call TRBJ1-4; D is perhaps TRBD1 (5 bases). Trimming shortened V by 6 bases and J by 7 bases, and 12 bases separated the two germline ends. This CDR3 is 13 amino acids long. Looked up from germline, CDR1 is MNHNY and CDR2 is SVGAGI (reference sequence). CDR3 sequence: CASRVQGGEKLFF. CDR3 coding DNA: TGTGCCAGCAGGGTGCAGGGTGGTGAAAAACTGTTTTTT.

This clonotype was counted only a few times. The chain combines TRBV7-2 with TRBJ2-3, with 9 positions matching TRBD2. CDR1 and CDR2 from the germline V gene are SGHTA and FQGNSA. V was pared by 4 bases and J by 4 bases, with 6 bases of the junction left unmatched. The CDR3 runs to 15 residues. For the CDR3, the DNA is TGTGCCAGCAGCTACATTAGCGGGAGCGCAGATACGCAGTATTTT. Protein product: CASSYISGSADTQYF.

This clonotype has just a few counts. The chain links TRBV24-1 to TRBJ2-1, with a weak D call TRBD2 (5 bases). Germline-derived CDR1 and CDR2 are KGHDR and SFDVKD. This CDR3 spans 15 amino acids. Trimming took 6 bases from V and 5 from J, leaving 16 bases between them. Here the CDR3 reads CATSLGGQKNNEQFF. DNA for the CDR3: TGTGCCACCAGTCTGGGCGGGCAGAAGAACAATGAGCAGTTCTTC.

This clonotype was observed a few times. This chain links TRBV6-5 with TRBJ2-7, with 7 positions matching TRBD1. Germline-derived CDR1 and CDR2 are MNHEY and SVGAGI. V shed 2 bases, J shed 2 bases, and the junction held 3 bases outside the gene matches. The CDR3 consists of 14 residues. This CDR3 is CASSYEGAPYEQYF. The CDR3 nucleotides read TGTGCCAGCAGTTACGAGGGGGCGCCCTACGAGCAGTACTTC.

This chain links TRBV29-1 with TRBJ1-1; a possible D gene is TRBD1 (6 bases). This CDR3 has 13 residues. Germline CDR1 and CDR2: SQVTM and ANQGSEA. V was shortened by 6 bases and J by 4 bases, with 15 bases between the two germline ends. The CDR3 DNA is TGCAGCGTCCACTTTCCGACAGGCACTGAAGCTTTCTTT. Translating it yields CSVHFPTGTEAFF. The full variable domain, completed using reference TRBV29-1 and TRBJ1-1, is SAVISQKPSRDICQRGTSLTIQCQVDSQVTMMFWYRQQPGQSLTLIATANQGSEATYESGFVIDKFPISRPNLTFSTLTVSNMSPEDSSIYLCSVHFPTGTEAFFGQGTRLTVV.

This clonotype has ten or more counts. This rearrangement joins TRBV5-1 to TRBJ2-3; no firm D call. Trimming pared 1 base from V and 3 bases from J, leaving 6 bases between. CDR1 SGHRS and CDR2 YFSETQ come from the germline V gene. The CDR3 has 13 amino acids. CDR3 DNA sequence: TGCGCCAGCAGCTTGACTCCAACAGATACGCAGTATTTT. Amino acid sequence: CASSLTPTDTQYF.

This clonotype came up once. This may stem from a read error, because a much larger clone lies one nucleotide away. The genes are TRBV7-2 and TRBJ2-3; D unresolved. The J call could be wrong; TRBJ1-5 is a better fit for the DNA end. Germline CDR1 reads SGHTA; CDR2 reads FQGNSA. The CDR3 extends over 17 amino acids. The CDR3 DNA follows: TGTGCCAGCAGCTTAGGAGAGTATCGGCCTAGCACAGATACGCAGCATTTT. Translating gives CASSLGEYRPSTDTQHF.

This chain joins TRBV19 and TRBJ2-5; the D gene is possibly TRBD2 (5 bases). Germline assignment: CDR1 LNHDA and CDR2 SQIVND (reference sequence). The CDR3 has 16 amino acids. The V gene lost 8 bases and the J gene lost 1 base, with 20 bases spanning the gap. DNA for the CDR3: TGTGCCAGTGGGCCGGCGGGCATGGCCTTCCAAGAGACCCAGTACTTC. The encoded protein is CASGPAGMAFQETQYF.

This clonotype occurred many times. V gene TRBV12-3 or TRBV12-4 combines with J gene TRBJ2-7, with 9 nucleotides matching TRBD1. The CDR3 has 16 amino acids. The ends lost 5 bases at V and 3 bases at J; junction bases unmatched: 11. The CDR3 loop is CASSPTGGVISYEQYF. CDR3 DNA: TGTGCCAGCAGTCCCACAGGGGGCGTTATTAGCTACGAGCAGTACTTC.

This clonotype was seen at least ten times. The chain has TRBV5-1 and TRBJ2-7; the D gene could be TRBD1 or TRBD2 (5 bases each). Deletions cut 5 bases from V and 0 bases from J, with 15 bases between. The CDR3 is made up of 15 amino acids. Germline V gene lookup returns CDR1 SGHRS and CDR2 YFSETQ. The DNA of the CDR3 is TGCGCCAGCAGAGTGGGAGAGGGACCCTCCTACGAGCAGTACTTC. Its translation: CASRVGEGPSYEQYF. Full variable domain (remainder filled in from reference TRBV5-1 and TRBJ2-7): KAGVTQTPRYLIKTRGQQVTLSCSPISGHRSVSWYQQTPGQGLQFLFEYFSETQRNKGNFPGRFSGRQFSNSRSEMNVSTLELGDSALYLCASRVGEGPSYEQYFGPGTRLTVT.

This clonotype was counted between two and nine times. V usage is TRBV4-1 and J usage is TRBJ2-3; D possibly corresponds to TRBD2 (5 bases). The ends were cut back, 0 bases at V and 0 bases at J, with 10 bases in the middle. In germline, CDR1 is MGHRA, CDR2 YSYEKL. CDR3 length: 16 residues. CDR3 residues: CASSQDFGGSTDTQYF. CDR3 bases: TGCGCCAGCAGCCAAGATTTTGGCGGGAGCACAGATACGCAGTATTTT.

In nucleotides, the CDR3 is TGCGCCAGCAGCTTGGTCAGTCTAGCGGGCGGTACCGGGGAGCTGTTTTTT. Translating gives CASSLVSLAGGTGELFF. The rearrangement joins TRBV5-1 to TRBJ2-2; 8 nucleotides line up with TRBD2. The length of the CDR3 is 17 residues. V lost 0 bases to trimming and J lost 5 bases; unmatched junction nucleotides: 9. Germline CDR1 and CDR2: SGHRS and YFSETQ.

This clonotype appeared many times. The chain employs TRBV6-4 and TRBJ1-2; D is unresolved. The CDR3 totals 13 residues. V shed 3 bases and J shed 4 bases, with 9 bases lying between them. Germline V gene data show CDR1 as MRHNA and CDR2 as SNTAGT. The DNA for the CDR3 is TGTGCCAGCAGTGATCTGGGTGGCTATGGCTACACCTTC. As protein: CASSDLGGYGYTF.